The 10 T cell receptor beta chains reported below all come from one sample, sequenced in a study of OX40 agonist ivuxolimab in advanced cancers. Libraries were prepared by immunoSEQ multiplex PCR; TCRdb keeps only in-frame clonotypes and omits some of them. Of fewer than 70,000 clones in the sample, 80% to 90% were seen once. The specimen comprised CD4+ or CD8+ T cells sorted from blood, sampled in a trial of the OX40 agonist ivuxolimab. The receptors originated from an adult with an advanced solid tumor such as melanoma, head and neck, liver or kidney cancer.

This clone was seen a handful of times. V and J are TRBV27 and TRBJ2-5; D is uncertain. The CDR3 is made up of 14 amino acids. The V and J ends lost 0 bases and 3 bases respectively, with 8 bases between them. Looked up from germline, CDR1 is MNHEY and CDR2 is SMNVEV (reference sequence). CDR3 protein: CASSLSWGEETQYF. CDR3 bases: TGTGCCAGCAGTTTATCTTGGGGTGAAGAGACCCAGTACTTC.

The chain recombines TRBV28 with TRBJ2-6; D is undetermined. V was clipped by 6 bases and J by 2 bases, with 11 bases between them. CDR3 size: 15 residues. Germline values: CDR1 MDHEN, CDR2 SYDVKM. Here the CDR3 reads CASRKTYPGANVLTF. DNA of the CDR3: TGTGCCAGCAGGAAAACTTACCCTGGGGCCAACGTCCTGACTTTC. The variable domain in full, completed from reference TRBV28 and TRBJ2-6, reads DVKVTQSSRYLVKRTGEKVFLECVQDMDHENMFWYRQDPGLGLRLIYFSYDVKMKEKGDIPEGYSVSREKKERFSLILESASTNQTSMYLCASRKTYPGANVLTFGAGSRLTVL.

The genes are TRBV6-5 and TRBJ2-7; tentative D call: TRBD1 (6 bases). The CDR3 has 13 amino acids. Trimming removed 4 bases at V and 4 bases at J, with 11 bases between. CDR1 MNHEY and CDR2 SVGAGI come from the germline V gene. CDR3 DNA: TGTGCCAGCAGTTCTACAGGGAAGTACGAGCAGTACTTC. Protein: CASSSTGKYEQYF.

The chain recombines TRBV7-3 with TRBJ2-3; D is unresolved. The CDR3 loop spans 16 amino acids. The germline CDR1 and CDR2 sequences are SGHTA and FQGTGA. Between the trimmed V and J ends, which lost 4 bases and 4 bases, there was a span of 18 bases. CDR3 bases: TGTGCCAGCAGCTCCACCCATGGTACTGGAGCAGATACGCAGTATTTT. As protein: CASSSTHGTGADTQYF. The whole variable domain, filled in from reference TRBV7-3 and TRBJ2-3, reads GAGVSQTPSNKVTEKGKYVELRCDPISGHTALYWYRQSLGQGPEFLIYFQGTGAADDSGLPNDRFFAVRPEGSVSTLKIQRTERGDSAVYLCASSSTHGTGADTQYFGPGTRLTVL.

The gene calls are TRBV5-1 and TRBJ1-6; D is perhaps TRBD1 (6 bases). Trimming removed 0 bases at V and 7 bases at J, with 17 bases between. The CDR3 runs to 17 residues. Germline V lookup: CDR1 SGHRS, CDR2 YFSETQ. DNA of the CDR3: TGCGCCAGCAGCTTGGCGGGTGGGGGCGAGCGGAATTCACCCCTCCACTTT. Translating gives CASSLAGGGERNSPLHF.

In nucleotides, the CDR3 is TGTGCCAGCAGTTCACCGGGACAGGATGAGCAGTTCTTC. Protein: CASSSPGQDEQFF. The chain is built from TRBV6-1 and TRBJ2-1; TRBD1 matches 8 bases. The junction had 5 bases not matched to a gene; V was cut back by 5 bases and J by 8 bases. The germline V gene encodes CDR1 MNHNS and CDR2 SASEGT. This CDR3 has 13 residues.

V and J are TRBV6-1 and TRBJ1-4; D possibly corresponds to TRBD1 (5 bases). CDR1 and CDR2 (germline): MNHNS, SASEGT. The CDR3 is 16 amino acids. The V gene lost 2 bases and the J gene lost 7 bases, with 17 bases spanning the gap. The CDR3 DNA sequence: TGTGCCAGCAGTGAAATTAGCTGGGGGTCGGCTGAAAAACTGTTTTTT. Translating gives CASSEISWGSAEKLFF.

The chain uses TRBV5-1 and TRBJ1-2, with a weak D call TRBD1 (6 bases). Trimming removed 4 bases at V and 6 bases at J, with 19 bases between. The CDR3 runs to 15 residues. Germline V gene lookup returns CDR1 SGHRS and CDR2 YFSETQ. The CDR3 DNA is TGCGCCAGCAGCCCCGACAGGCAGATATCAGATGGCTACACCTTC. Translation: CASSPDRQISDGYTF.

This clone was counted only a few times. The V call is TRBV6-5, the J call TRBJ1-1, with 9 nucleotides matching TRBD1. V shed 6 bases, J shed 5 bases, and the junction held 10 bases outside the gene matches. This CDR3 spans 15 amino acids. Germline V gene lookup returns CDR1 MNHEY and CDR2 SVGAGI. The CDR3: CASRMTGTGTTEAFF. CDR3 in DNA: TGTGCCAGCAGGATGACCGGGACAGGGACGACTGAAGCTTTCTTT.

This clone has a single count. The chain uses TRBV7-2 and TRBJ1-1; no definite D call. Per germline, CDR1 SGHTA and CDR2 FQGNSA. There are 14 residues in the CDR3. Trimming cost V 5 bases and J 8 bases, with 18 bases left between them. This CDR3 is CASSGGVPPVEAFF. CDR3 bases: TGTGCCAGCAGCGGTGGGGTCCCCCCGGTAGAAGCTTTCTTT.